This T cell receptor beta chain was obtained from a study of CD4 T cells in relation to SARS-CoV-2 and coronaviruses. On the study more broadly: ViraFEST: roughly 10-day antigen culture of PBMCs, then TCR beta CDR3 sequencing.

About this clone: The antigen is undetermined.

V was cut by 6 bases and J by 0 bases, with 10 bases left in between. From germline, CDR1 is SGHDT and CDR2 YYEEEE. This CDR3 has 14 residues. Profiling relied on immunoSEQ multiplex PCR, and the TCRdb table lists in-frame clones only, not all of them. The repertoire includes over 15,000 clones, around 80% of them detected once, and approximately 31% sits in the top ten. The unexposed donors gave CD4+ T cells in about 2010-2019, prior to COVID-19. The cells were cultured for under 13 days before CD4+ T cells were isolated. This receptor was identified in a human donor in good health. Sample: CD4+ T cells from PBMCs, cultured in vitro. The chain recombines TRBV5-6 with TRBJ1-5; D gene uncertain. CDR3 bases: TGTGCCAGCACTCGGGCAAATAGCAATCAGCCCCAGCATTTT. It specifies CASTRANSNQPQHF.